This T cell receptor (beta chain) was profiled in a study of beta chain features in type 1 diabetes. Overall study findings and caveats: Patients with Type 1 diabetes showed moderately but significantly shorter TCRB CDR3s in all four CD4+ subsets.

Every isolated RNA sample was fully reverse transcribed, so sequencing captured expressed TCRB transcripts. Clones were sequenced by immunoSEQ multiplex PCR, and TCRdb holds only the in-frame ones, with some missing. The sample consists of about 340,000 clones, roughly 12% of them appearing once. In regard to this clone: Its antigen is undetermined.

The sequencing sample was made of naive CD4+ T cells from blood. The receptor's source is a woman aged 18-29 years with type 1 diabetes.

CDR3 sequence: CASSLGASGNNQPQHF. In DNA form, the CDR3 reads TGTGCCAGCAGCTTAGGAGCCTCAGGTAATAATCAGCCCCAGCATTTT. The chain combines TRBV11-2 with TRBJ1-5; D not certain. Trimming shortened V by 1 base and J by 4 bases, and 14 bases separated the two germline ends. Germline V lookup: CDR1 SGHAT, CDR2 FQNNGV. This CDR3 contains 16 residues.